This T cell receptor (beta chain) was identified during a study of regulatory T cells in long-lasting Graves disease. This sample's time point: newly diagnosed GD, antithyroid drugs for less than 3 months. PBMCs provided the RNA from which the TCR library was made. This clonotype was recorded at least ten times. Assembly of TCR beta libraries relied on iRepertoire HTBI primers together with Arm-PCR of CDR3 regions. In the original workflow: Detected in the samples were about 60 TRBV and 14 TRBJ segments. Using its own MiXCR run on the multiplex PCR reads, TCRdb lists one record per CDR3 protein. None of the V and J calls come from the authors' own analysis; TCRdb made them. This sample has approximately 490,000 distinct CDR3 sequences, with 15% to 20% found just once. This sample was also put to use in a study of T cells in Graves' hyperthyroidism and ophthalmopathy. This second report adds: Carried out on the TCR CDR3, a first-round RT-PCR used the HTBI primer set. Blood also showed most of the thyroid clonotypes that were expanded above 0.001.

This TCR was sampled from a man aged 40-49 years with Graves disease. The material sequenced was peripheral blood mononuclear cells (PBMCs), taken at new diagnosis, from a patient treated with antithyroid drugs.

This CDR3 reads CASRLQGDTQYF. CDR3 sequence (DNA): TGTGCCAGCAGACTTCAAGGAGATACGCAGTATTTT. This rearrangement joins TRBV5-6 to TRBJ2-3; D unclear. Trimming shortened V by 5 bases and J by 5 bases, and 9 bases separated the two germline ends. CDR1 and CDR2 from the germline V gene are SGHDT and YYEEEE. CDR3 length equals 12 residues. Full variable domain (remainder filled in from reference TRBV5-6 and TRBJ2-3): DAGVTQSPTHLIKTRGQQVTLRCSPKSGHDTVSWYQQALGQGPQFIFQYYEEEERQRGNFPDRFSGHQFPNYSSELNVNALLLGDSALYLCASRLQGDTQYFGPGTRLTVL.